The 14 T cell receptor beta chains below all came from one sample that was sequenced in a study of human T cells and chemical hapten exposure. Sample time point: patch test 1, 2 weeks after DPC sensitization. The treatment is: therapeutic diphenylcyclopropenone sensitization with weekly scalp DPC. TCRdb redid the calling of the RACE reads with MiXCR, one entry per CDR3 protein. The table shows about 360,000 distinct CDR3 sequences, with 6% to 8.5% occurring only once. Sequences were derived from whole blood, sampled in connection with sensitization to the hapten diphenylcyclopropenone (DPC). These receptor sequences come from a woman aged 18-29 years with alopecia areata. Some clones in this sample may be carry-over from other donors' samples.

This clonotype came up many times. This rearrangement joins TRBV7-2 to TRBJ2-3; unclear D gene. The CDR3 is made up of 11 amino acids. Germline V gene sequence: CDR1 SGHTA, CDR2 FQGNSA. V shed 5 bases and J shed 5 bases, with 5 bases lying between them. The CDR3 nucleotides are TGTGCCAGCAGCGTACTAGATACGCAGTATTTT. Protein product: CASSVLDTQYF. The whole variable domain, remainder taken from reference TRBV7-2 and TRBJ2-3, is GAGVSQSPSNKVTEKGKDVELRCDPISGHTALYWYRQSLGQGLEFLIYFQGNSAPDKSGLPSDRFSAERTGGSVSTLTIQRTQQEDSAVYLCASSVLDTQYFGPGTRLTVL.

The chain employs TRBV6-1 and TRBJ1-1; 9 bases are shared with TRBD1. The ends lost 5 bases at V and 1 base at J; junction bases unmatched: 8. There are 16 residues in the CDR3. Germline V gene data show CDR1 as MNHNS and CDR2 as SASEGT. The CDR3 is CASSSPGQGGNTEAFF. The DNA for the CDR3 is TGTGCCAGCAGTTCTCCGGGACAGGGAGGGAACACTGAAGCTTTCTTT.

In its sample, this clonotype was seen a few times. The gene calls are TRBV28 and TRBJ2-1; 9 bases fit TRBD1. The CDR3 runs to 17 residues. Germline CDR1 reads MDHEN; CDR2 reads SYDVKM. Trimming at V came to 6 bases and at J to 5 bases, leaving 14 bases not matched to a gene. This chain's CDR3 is CASSRGTGIRTDNEQFF. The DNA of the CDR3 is TGTGCCAGCAGCCGTGGGACAGGGATACGTACCGACAATGAGCAGTTCTTC. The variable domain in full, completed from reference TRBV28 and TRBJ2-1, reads DVKVTQSSRYLVKRTGEKVFLECVQDMDHENMFWYRQDPGLGLRLIYFSYDVKMKEKGDIPEGYSVSREKKERFSLILESASTNQTSMYLCASSRGTGIRTDNEQFFGPGTRLTVL.

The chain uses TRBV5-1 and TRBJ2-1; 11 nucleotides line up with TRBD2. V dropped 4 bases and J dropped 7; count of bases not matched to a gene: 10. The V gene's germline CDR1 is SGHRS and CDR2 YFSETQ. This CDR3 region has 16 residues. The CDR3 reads CASSEKLAGVLNEQFF. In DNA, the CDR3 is TGCGCCAGCAGCGAAAAACTAGCGGGGGTCCTTAATGAGCAGTTCTTC.

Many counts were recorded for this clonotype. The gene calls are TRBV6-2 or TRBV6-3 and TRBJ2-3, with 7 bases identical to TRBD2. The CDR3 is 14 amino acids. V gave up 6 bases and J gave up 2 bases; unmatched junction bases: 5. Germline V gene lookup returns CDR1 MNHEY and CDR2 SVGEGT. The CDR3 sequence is CASRIAGVTDTQYF. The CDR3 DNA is TGTGCCAGCAGAATTGCGGGGGTCACAGATACGCAGTATTTT.

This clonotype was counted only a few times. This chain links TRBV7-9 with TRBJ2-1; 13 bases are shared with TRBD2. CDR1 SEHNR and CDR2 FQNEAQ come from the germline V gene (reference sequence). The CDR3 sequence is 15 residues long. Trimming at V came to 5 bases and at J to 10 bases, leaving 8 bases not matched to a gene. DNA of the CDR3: TGTGCCAGCAGCCTACTAGCGGGGGGGCAGGGAGAGCAGTTCTTC. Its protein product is CASSLLAGGQGEQFF.

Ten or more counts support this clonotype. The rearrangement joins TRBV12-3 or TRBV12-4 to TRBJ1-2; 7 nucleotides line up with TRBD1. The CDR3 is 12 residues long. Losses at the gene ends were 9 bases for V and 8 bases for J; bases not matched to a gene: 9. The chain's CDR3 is CASRPGGGGYTF. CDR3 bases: TGTGCCAGTCGTCCAGGGGGAGGCGGCTACACCTTC.

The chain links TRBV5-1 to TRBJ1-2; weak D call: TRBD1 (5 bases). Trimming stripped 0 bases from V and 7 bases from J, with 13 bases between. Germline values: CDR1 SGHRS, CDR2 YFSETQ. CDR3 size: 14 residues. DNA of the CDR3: TGCGCCAGCAGCTTGGGTGCGGGGACGGCTGGCTACACCTTC. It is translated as CASSLGAGTAGYTF.

The CDR3 loop is CASSLLGSGSPWEQFF. For the CDR3, the DNA is TGTGCCAGCAGCCTCCTGGGTAGCGGGTCCCCGTGGGAGCAGTTCTTC. The chain couples TRBV12-3 or TRBV12-4 to TRBJ2-1; 7 positions match TRBD2. This CDR3 has 16 amino acids. V gave up 6 bases and J gave up 10 bases; unmatched junction bases: 18.

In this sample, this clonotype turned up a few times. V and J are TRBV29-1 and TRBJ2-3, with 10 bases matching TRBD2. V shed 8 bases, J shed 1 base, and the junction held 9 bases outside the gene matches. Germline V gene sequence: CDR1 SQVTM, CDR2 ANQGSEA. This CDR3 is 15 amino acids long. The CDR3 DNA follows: TGCAGCATAAGCGGGGGGGCGGCTCGCACAGATACGCAGTATTTT. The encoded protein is CSISGGAARTDTQYF.

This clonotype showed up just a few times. The CDR3 protein is CATSRDWIEQFF. CDR3 sequence (DNA): TGTGCCACCAGCAGAGATTGGATTGAGCAGTTCTTC. This chain joins TRBV15 and TRBJ2-1, with D hard to call. V was cut by 0 bases and J by 9 bases, with 6 bases left in between. This CDR3 has 12 residues. The germline V gene has CDR1 LNHNV and CDR2 YYDKDF (reference sequence).

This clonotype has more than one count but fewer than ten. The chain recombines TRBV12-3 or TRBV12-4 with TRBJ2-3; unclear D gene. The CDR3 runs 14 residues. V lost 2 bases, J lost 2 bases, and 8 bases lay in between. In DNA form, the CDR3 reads TGTGCCAGCAGTTTATCCGTGGCCACAGATACGCAGTATTTT. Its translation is CASSLSVATDTQYF.

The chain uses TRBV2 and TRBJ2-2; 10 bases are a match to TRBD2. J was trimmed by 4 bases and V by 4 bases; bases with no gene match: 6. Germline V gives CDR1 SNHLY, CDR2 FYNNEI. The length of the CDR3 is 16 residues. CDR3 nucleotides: TGTGCCAGCAGTGGCGAAGCGGGGGGGCTCACCGGGGAGCTGTTTTTT. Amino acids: CASSGEAGGLTGELFF.

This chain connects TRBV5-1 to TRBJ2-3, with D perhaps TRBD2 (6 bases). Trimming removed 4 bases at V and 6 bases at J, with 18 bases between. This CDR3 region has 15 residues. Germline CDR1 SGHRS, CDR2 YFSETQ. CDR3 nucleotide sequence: TGCGCCAGCAGCGGACGAGGAGGGCTCAGGGATACGCAGTATTTT. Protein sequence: CASSGRGGLRDTQYF.